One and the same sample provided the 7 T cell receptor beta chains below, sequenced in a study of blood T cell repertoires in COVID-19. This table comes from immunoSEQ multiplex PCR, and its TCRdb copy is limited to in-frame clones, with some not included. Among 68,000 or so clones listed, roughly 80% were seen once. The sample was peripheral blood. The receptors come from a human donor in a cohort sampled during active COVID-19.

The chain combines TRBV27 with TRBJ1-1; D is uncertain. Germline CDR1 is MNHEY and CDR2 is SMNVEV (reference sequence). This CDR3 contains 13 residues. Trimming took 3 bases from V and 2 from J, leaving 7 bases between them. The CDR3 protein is CASSFSGNTEAFF. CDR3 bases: TGTGCCAGCAGTTTTTCCGGTAACACTGAAGCTTTCTTT.

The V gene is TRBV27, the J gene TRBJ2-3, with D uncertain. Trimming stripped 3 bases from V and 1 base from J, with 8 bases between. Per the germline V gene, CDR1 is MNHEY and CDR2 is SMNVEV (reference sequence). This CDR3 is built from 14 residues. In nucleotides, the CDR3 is TGTGCCAGCAGTTTGGGCAGAGGCACAGATACGCAGTATTTT. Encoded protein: CASSLGRGTDTQYF.

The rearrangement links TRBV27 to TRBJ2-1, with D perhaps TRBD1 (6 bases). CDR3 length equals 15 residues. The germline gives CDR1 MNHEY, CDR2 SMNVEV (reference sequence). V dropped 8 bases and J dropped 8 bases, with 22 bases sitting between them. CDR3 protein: CASHTGSVYVHEQFF. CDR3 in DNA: TGTGCCAGCCATACAGGGTCCGTTTACGTCCATGAGCAGTTCTTC.

CDR3 sequence (DNA): TGTGCCAGCAGCCAAGATCTGGTCAGTAGGGGAAAACTGTTTTTT. The encoded protein is CASSQDLVSRGKLFF. The V and J genes are TRBV4-2 and TRBJ1-4; TRBD1 is a possible D gene (5 bases). In germline, CDR1 is LGHNA, CDR2 YNFKEQ. This CDR3 is built from 15 residues. V lost 0 bases and J 10 bases, leaving 15 bases between the germline ends.

DNA of the CDR3: TGTGCCAGCAGTAACTACTACGAGCAGTACTTC. Protein: CASSNYYEQYF. The chain combines TRBV27 with TRBJ2-7; D is uncertain. V gave up 5 bases and J gave up 3 bases, with 5 bases separating them. The CDR3 is 11 residues long. CDR1 and CDR2 from the germline V gene are MNHEY and SMNVEV (reference sequence).

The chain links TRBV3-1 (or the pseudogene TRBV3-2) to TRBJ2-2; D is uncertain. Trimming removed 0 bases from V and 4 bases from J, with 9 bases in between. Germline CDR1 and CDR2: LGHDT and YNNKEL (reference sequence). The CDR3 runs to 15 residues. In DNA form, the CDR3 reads TGTGCCAGCAGCCAAGAGTGGGCCGCCACCGGGGAGCTGTTTTTT. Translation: CASSQEWAATGELFF.

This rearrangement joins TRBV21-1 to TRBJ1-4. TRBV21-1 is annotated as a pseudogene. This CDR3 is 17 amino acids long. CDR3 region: CASSKDGKDGGREKLFF. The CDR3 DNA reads TGTGCCAGCAGCAAAGATGGGAAGGACGGGGGTCGGGAAAAACTGTTTTTT.